These 27 T cell receptor beta chains share one sample of origin, sequenced in a study of blood T cells in healthy people across ages. A second PCR, run for 7 to 11 cycles, used a sample-barcoded 5' primer plus a J-beta primer mix. One entry per CDR3 protein results from TCRdb running MiXCR on the 5' RACE reads. This sample yields about 1.4 million distinct CDR3 sequences, of which 55% to 75% are seen a single time; roughly 6.3% belongs to the top ten. The sample comprised blood. Receptors originate from a young man in good health.

A word on this clonotype: One end of the junction does not line up with germline, which may come from a read error. This chain links TRBV20-1 with TRBJ1-1; no clear D. The CDR3 is 10 amino acids. Germline CDR1 is DFQATT and CDR2 is SNEGSKA (reference sequence). CDR3 nucleotides: TGCAGTTCTAGACCTTCTGAAGCTTTCTTT. This encodes CSSRPSEAFF.

The chain uses TRBV2 and TRBJ2-7; TRBD2 is a possible D gene (6 bases). The J call could be wrong; TRBJ2-5 is a better fit for the DNA end. Looked up from germline, CDR1 is SNHLY and CDR2 is FYNNEI. The CDR3 length is 13 residues. The CDR3 coding sequence is TGTGCCACCGCATTGGGACTTCGGGAGACCCAGTACTTC. Encoded protein: CATALGLRETQYF.

The chain has TRBV20-1 and TRBJ2-3, with 10 bases identical to TRBD2. Germline CDR1 reads DFQATT; CDR2 reads SNEGSKA (reference sequence). There are 15 residues in the CDR3. After removal of 6 bases from V and 1 base from J, the junction contained 7 bases not matched to a gene. The CDR3 reads CSASDSGRGTDTQYF. The CDR3 nucleotides are TGCAGTGCCTCAGACAGCGGGAGGGGCACAGATACGCAGTATTTT.

The rearrangement uses TRBV6-1 and TRBJ2-3; D is possibly TRBD1 or TRBD2 (6 bases each). Germline V CDR1 and CDR2: MNHNS, SASEGT. V lost 0 bases to trimming and J lost 0 bases, with 13 bases between them. This CDR3 has 17 residues. CDR3 sequence reads: CASSEALGGPSTDTQYF. Written as DNA, the CDR3 is TGTGCCAGCAGTGAAGCGCTTGGGGGGCCAAGCACAGATACGCAGTATTTT.

The DNA of the CDR3 is TGCGCCAGCAGCCAAGGGGTGGGGTTTCCCAATCAGCCCCAGCATTTT. It codes for CASSQGVGFPNQPQHF. This chain connects TRBV4-3 to TRBJ1-5, with D unresolved. This CDR3 spans 16 amino acids. Trimming pared 1 base from V and 3 bases from J, leaving 13 bases between. Germline CDR1 LGHNA, CDR2 YSLEER.

The chain has TRBV20-1 and TRBJ2-1, with D tentatively TRBD2 (6 bases). The germline CDR1 and CDR2 sequences are DFQATT and SNEGSKA (reference sequence). The CDR3 sequence is 13 residues long. Trimming left V 6 bases short and J 9 bases short, with 18 bases between. The CDR3 is CSADAPWGGEQFF. The CDR3 nucleotides are TGCAGTGCCGACGCTCCATGGGGAGGTGAGCAGTTCTTC.

The chain couples TRBV6-1 to TRBJ1-2; maybe TRBD1 (6 bases). V was clipped by 6 bases and J by 8 bases, with 16 bases between them. Germline CDR1 MNHNS, CDR2 SASEGT. The CDR3 covers 13 residues. The CDR3 DNA sequence: TGTGCCAGCAGGGGGGCCAATGCTATCGGCTACACCTTC. As protein: CASRGANAIGYTF.

This clonotype has more than one count but fewer than ten. This chain links TRBV11-2 with TRBJ2-5; TRBD2 matches 7 bases. The germline V gene encodes CDR1 SGHAT and CDR2 FQNNGV. The ends lost 5 bases at V and 2 bases at J; junction bases unmatched: 8. The CDR3 is made up of 15 amino acids. The CDR3 reads CASSPWGGRQETQYF. The CDR3, as DNA: TGTGCCAGCAGCCCTTGGGGGGGAAGGCAAGAGACCCAGTACTTC.

This clonotype was counted a single time. The chain carries TRBV6-2 or TRBV6-3 and TRBJ2-7; no reliable D call. V dropped 5 bases and J dropped 5 bases, with 13 bases sitting between them. CDR1 is MNHEY and CDR2 is SVGEGT in the germline V gene. The CDR3 is 13 amino acids. In DNA form, the CDR3 reads TGTGCCAGCAGTCACCAGCTGATCCACGAGCAGTACTTC. Translation gives CASSHQLIHEQYF.

The sample holds a few counts of this clonotype. The V and J genes are TRBV4-1 and TRBJ2-7; 12 positions agree with TRBD2. The CDR3 is 17 residues long. The V segment lost 2 bases and the J segment 7 bases; nucleotides outside the gene matches: 12. From germline, CDR1 is MGHRA and CDR2 YSYEKL. The CDR3 region is CASSQPTTSGSRWEQYF. In nucleotides, the CDR3 is TGCGCCAGCAGCCAACCCACGACTAGCGGGAGTCGTTGGGAGCAGTACTTC.

The chain carries TRBV3-1 and TRBJ1-2; D not certain. In germline, CDR1 is LGHDT, CDR2 YNNKEL (reference sequence). This CDR3 contains 13 residues. V was shortened by 0 bases and J by 6 bases, with 8 bases between the two germline ends. The DNA for the CDR3 is TGTGCCAGCAGCCAAGACAGCCTGGATGGCTACACCTTC. Translated: CASSQDSLDGYTF. The full variable domain, rest sourced from reference TRBV3-1 and TRBJ1-2, is DTAVSQTPKYLVTQMGNDKSIKCEQNLGHDTMYWYKQDSKKFLKIMFSYNNKELIINETVPNRFSPKSPDKAHLNLHINSLELGDSAVYFCASSQDSLDGYTFGSGTRLTVV.

This clonotype was counted only a few times. The rearrangement uses TRBV29-1 and TRBJ2-7; tentative D call: TRBD2 (5 bases). The germline V gene has CDR1 SQVTM and CDR2 ANQGSEA. With 6 bases removed from V and 0 bases from J, the gap between germline ends came to 21 bases. The CDR3 is 16 residues long. This CDR3 is CSVDKQLDCPSYEQYF. The DNA for the CDR3 is TGCAGCGTCGACAAACAACTGGACTGCCCCTCCTACGAGCAGTACTTC.

The chain recombines TRBV20-1 with TRBJ2-7; D is unclear. Germline V lookup: CDR1 DFQATT, CDR2 SNEGSKA (reference sequence). Trimming removed 5 bases at V and 1 base at J, with 15 bases between. This CDR3 comprises 14 residues. CDR3 residues: CSARVTLPSYEQYF. CDR3 DNA sequence: TGCAGTGCTCGCGTTACGTTACCATCCTACGAGCAGTACTTC.

The sample holds one count of this clonotype. One end of the junction does not line up with germline, which may come from a read error. The V and J genes are TRBV29-1 and TRBJ1-1; the D gene is possibly TRBD1 (5 bases). The CDR3 runs 14 residues. Germline V gene data show CDR1 as SQVTM and CDR2 as ANQGSEA. CDR3 nucleotides: TGCAGCGTGGAAGGGAGGGGACGGAACACTGAAGCTTTCTTT. Its protein product is CSVEGRGRNTEAFF.

The rearrangement joins TRBV20-1 to TRBJ2-4; the match to TRBD2 covers 14 bases. V trimming: 6 bases; J trimming: 1 base; junction bases outside the gene matches: 8. This CDR3 has 17 amino acids. Germline values: CDR1 DFQATT, CDR2 SNEGSKA (reference sequence). The CDR3 coding sequence is TGCAGTGCGCCCGGGACTAGCGGGAGTATCGCCAAAAACATTCAGTACTTC. Protein: CSAPGTSGSIAKNIQYF.

This chain uses TRBV12-3 or TRBV12-4 with TRBJ2-1; tentatively, D is TRBD2 (5 bases). The CDR3 has 16 residues. Trimming shortened V by 2 bases and J by 0 bases, and 11 bases separated the two germline ends. This chain's CDR3 is CASSLFPGFSYNEQFF. The CDR3 region has the DNA TGTGCCAGCAGTTTATTTCCGGGGTTCTCCTACAATGAGCAGTTCTTC.

This clonotype came up many times. J is TRBJ1-2 and V is TRBV10-3; 9 bases are a match to TRBD1. The CDR3 has 14 amino acids. Per the germline V gene, CDR1 is ENHRY and CDR2 is SYGVKD. The junction had 4 bases not matched to a gene; V was cut back by 4 bases and J by 4 bases. The CDR3 protein is CAISAGQGTYGYTF. CDR3 sequence (DNA): TGTGCCATCAGTGCGGGACAGGGTACCTATGGCTACACCTTC.

In DNA, the CDR3 is TGTGCCAGCAGTCAGGCAATTCAAGAGACCCAGTACTTC. This encodes CASSQAIQETQYF. The chain uses TRBV6-5 and TRBJ2-5; D not certain. The CDR3 runs to 13 residues. V dropped 5 bases and J dropped 2 bases, with 9 bases sitting between them. CDR1 MNHEY and CDR2 SVGAGI come from the germline V gene.

For the CDR3, the DNA is TGTGCCAGCAGTTTATATTTCGGAGGGGAAGTGGAGACCCAGTACTTC. It encodes CASSLYFGGEVETQYF. This sequence joins TRBV27 and TRBJ2-5, with D perhaps matching TRBD2 (6 bases). The CDR3 extends over 16 amino acids. Germline V gives CDR1 MNHEY, CDR2 SMNVEV (reference sequence). V was trimmed by 1 base and J by 5 bases, leaving 17 bases between them.

This clonotype was detected only a few times. V usage is TRBV12-3 or TRBV12-4 and J usage is TRBJ2-3, with 11 bases lining up with TRBD2. The CDR3 consists of 12 residues. J lost 12 bases, V lost 4 bases, and 3 bases had no gene match. The CDR3, as DNA: TGTGCCAGCAGTTACACTAGCGGGGGACAGTATTTT. As protein: CASSYTSGGQYF.

This chain joins TRBV4-1 and TRBJ1-1; the D is unclear. Between the trimmed V and J ends, which lost 4 bases and 4 bases, there was a span of 13 bases. The CDR3 sequence is 14 residues long. Germline V lookup: CDR1 MGHRA, CDR2 YSYEKL. CDR3 region: CASSPGGVSTEAFF. CDR3 coding DNA: TGCGCCAGCAGCCCGGGCGGGGTATCCACTGAAGCTTTCTTT.

This clonotype was seen only once. The V gene is TRBV7-9, the J gene TRBJ2-7, with 10 positions matching TRBD2. TRBJ2-5 matches the DNA end more closely, so the J call is doubtful. CDR3 size: 14 residues. Germline V gene lookup returns CDR1 SEHNR and CDR2 FQNEAQ (reference sequence). The CDR3 DNA sequence: TGTGCCAGCAGCTACGGGACTAGCGACGAGACCCAGTACTTC. This translates into CASSYGTSDETQYF.

In its sample, this clonotype was seen a few times. The chain recombines TRBV12-3 or TRBV12-4 with TRBJ2-1; unclear D gene. This CDR3 contains 12 residues. Trimming removed 4 bases at V and 5 bases at J, with 6 bases between. CDR3 in DNA: TGTGCCAGCAGTTCCCCCGACAATGAGCAGTTCTTC. Protein sequence: CASSSPDNEQFF.

The sample holds a few counts of this clonotype. The chain has TRBV6-5 and TRBJ2-2, with 8 nucleotides matching TRBD1. In germline, CDR1 is MNHEY, CDR2 SVGAGI. Trimming took 4 bases from V and 1 from J; bases not matched to a gene: 5. There are 16 residues in the CDR3. The CDR3 coding sequence is TGTGCCAGCAGTTTCGCGACAGGGGAGAACACCGGGGAGCTGTTTTTT. Amino acids: CASSFATGENTGELFF.

This clonotype was counted many times. The gene calls are TRBV10-3 and TRBJ2-7, with 9 bases aligning to TRBD2. This CDR3 contains 14 residues. The germline CDR1 and CDR2 sequences are ENHRY and SYGVKD. V lost 10 bases to trimming and J lost 1 base; unmatched junction nucleotides: 8. The CDR3 spells CATRTSDDSYEQYF. In DNA, the CDR3 is TGTGCCACTAGGACTAGCGACGATTCCTACGAGCAGTACTTC.

The rearrangement joins TRBV13 to TRBJ2-4; 7 bases are shared with TRBD1. The CDR3 extends over 12 amino acids. Trimming took 2 bases from V and 13 from J; bases not matched to a gene: 5. CDR1 is PRHDT and CDR2 is FYEKMQ in the germline V gene (reference sequence). The CDR3 nucleotides are TGTGCCAGCAGCTTAAGGGGGCAGGGGCAGTACTTC. Protein product: CASSLRGQGQYF. Looking up the rest from reference TRBV13 and TRBJ2-4 gives the full variable domain: AAGVIQSPRHLIKEKRETATLKCYPIPRHDTVYWYQQGPGQDPQFLISFYEKMQSDKGSIPDRFSAQQFSDYHSELNMSSLELGDSALYFCASSLRGQGQYFGAGTRLSVL.

The gene calls are TRBV5-1 and TRBJ1-2; 8 bases agree with TRBD1. In germline, CDR1 is SGHRS, CDR2 YFSETQ. The CDR3 runs 16 residues. V shed 4 bases, J shed 4 bases, and the junction held 12 bases outside the gene matches. CDR3 protein: CASSPKPGTGLYGYTF. The CDR3 DNA reads TGCGCCAGCAGCCCAAAACCCGGGACAGGCCTCTATGGCTACACCTTC. The variable domain in full, completed from reference TRBV5-1 and TRBJ1-2, reads KAGVTQTPRYLIKTRGQQVTLSCSPISGHRSVSWYQQTPGQGLQFLFEYFSETQRNKGNFPGRFSGRQFSNSRSEMNVSTLELGDSALYLCASSPKPGTGLYGYTFGSGTRLTVV.